This TCR beta chain is drawn from a study of naive and memory T cell subsets. Study-level points and caveats: Possibly reflecting memory cells re-expressing CD45RA, a few larger clonotypes occurred in naive repertoires, especially CD8.

Germline CDR1 and CDR2: MGHRA and YSYEKL. J gave up 10 bases and V 0 bases, and 3 bases lay outside the gene matches. The length of the CDR3 is 14 residues. This clonotype was observed at least ten times. Its antigen remains unidentified. Two oligonucleotides, mixed equimolar, formed the beta constant-region primer covering TRBC1 and TRBC2. The ligated cDNA underwent four PCR rounds using SP2 and nested alpha and beta constant-region primers. TCRdb reprocessed the UMI-ligation and nested PCR reads with MiXCR, giving one entry per CDR3 protein. Of more than 95,000 distinct CDR3 sequences detected, 13% to 15% appear once; the ten largest clones hold 2.5% to 3%.

This TCR was recovered from a human donor in good health. Specimen: naive CD8+ T cells from blood. This rearrangement joins TRBV4-1 to TRBJ2-1, with 10 bases fitting TRBD2. The CDR3 sequence is CASSQESLAGEQFF. DNA for the CDR3: TGCGCCAGCAGCCAAGAGTCACTAGCGGGAGAGCAGTTCTTC.